The 10 T cell receptor beta chains given below trace back to one sample, sequenced in a study of blood T cell repertoires in COVID-19. Profiled with immunoSEQ multiplex PCR; TCRdb holds only in-frame clones, not every one. The table has some 60,000 clones, about 88% seen once. Material for sequencing was peripheral blood. The receptors were sampled from a man aged 70-80 years with acute or convalescent COVID-19.

The V gene is TRBV5-1, the J gene TRBJ1-4; 11 bases align to TRBD1. The V segment lost 6 bases and the J segment 10 bases; nucleotides outside the gene matches: 5. The CDR3 runs 13 residues. CDR1 and CDR2 (germline): SGHRS, YFSETQ. CDR3 residues: CASTGTGGGKLFF. The CDR3 region has the DNA TGCGCCAGCACCGGGACAGGGGGAGGAAAACTGTTTTTT.

V usage is TRBV6-5 and J usage is TRBJ1-2; unclear D gene. Trimming shortened V by 2 bases and J by 0 bases, and 7 bases separated the two germline ends. CDR1 MNHEY and CDR2 SVGAGI come from the germline V gene. CDR3 size: 14 residues. CDR3 sequence (DNA): TGTGCCAGCAGTTACAGGGAGACTAACTATGGCTACACCTTC. Translation: CASSYRETNYGYTF.

The chain recombines TRBV18 with TRBJ2-5; 8 positions match TRBD1. V lost 2 bases and J lost 2; bases outside the gene matches: 4. Germline CDR1 and CDR2: KGHSH and LQKENI. This CDR3 has 15 amino acids. The chain's CDR3 is CASSPIGTGQETQYF. As DNA, the CDR3 is TGTGCCAGCTCACCAATAGGGACAGGACAAGAGACCCAGTACTTC. The variable domain in full, with the rest retrieved from reference TRBV18 and TRBJ2-5, is NAGVMQNPRHLVRRRGQEARLRCSPMKGHSHVYWYRQLPEEGLKFMVYLQKENIIDESGMPKERFSAEFPKEGPSILRIQQVVRGDSAAYFCASSPIGTGQETQYFGPGTRLLVL.

The genes are TRBV19 and TRBJ2-3, with 11 positions matching TRBD1. Trimming cost V 8 bases and J 5 bases; bases outside gene matches: 3. This CDR3 region has 13 residues. Germline CDR1 and CDR2: LNHDA and SQIVND (reference sequence). The CDR3 spells CASGQGAEDTQYF. DNA for the CDR3: TGTGCCAGTGGACAGGGGGCTGAAGATACGCAGTATTTT.

The genes are TRBV30 and TRBJ1-4; possible D gene TRBD1, 6 bases. Trimming cost V 5 bases and J 2 bases, with 15 bases left between them. CDR1 is GTSNPN, CDR2 SVGIG, per germline (reference sequence). This CDR3 is built from 15 residues. The CDR3 DNA sequence: TGTGCCTGGCAAAACACAGGGTCGACTAATGAAAAACTGTTTTTT. Amino acid sequence: CAWQNTGSTNEKLFF. Full variable domain (rest looked up from reference TRBV30 and TRBJ1-4): SQTIHQWPATLVQPVGSPLSLECTVEGTSNPNLYWYRQAAGRGLQLLFYSVGIGQISSEVPQNLSASRPQDRQFILSSKKLLLSDSGFYLCAWQNTGSTNEKLFFGSGTQLSVL.

CDR3 sequence (DNA): TGTGCCAGCGATATAGCAGGGGGCTCCTACAATGAGCAGTTCTTC. Translation gives CASDIAGGSYNEQFF. The chain couples TRBV28 to TRBJ2-1; 7 bases are shared with TRBD1. The CDR3 runs 15 residues. The trim removed 8 bases at V and 0 bases at J, leaving 7 bases unmatched. Germline CDR1 and CDR2: MDHEN and SYDVKM. The full variable domain, rest sourced from reference TRBV28 and TRBJ2-1, is DVKVTQSSRYLVKRTGEKVFLECVQDMDHENMFWYRQDPGLGLRLIYFSYDVKMKEKGDIPEGYSVSREKKERFSLILESASTNQTSMYLCASDIAGGSYNEQFFGPGTRLTVL.

The chain is built from TRBV3-1 (or the pseudogene TRBV3-2) and TRBJ1-1, with D unclear. Germline CDR1 is LGHDT and CDR2 is YNNKEL (reference sequence). The CDR3 is 11 amino acids. V lost 6 bases to trimming and J lost 8 bases, with 10 bases between them. The CDR3: CASSPGREAFF. The CDR3 nucleotides read TGTGCCAGCAGTCCCGGTCGAGAAGCTTTCTTT.

This chain connects TRBV9 to TRBJ2-7; a weak D match, TRBD1 (6 bases). CDR1 and CDR2 from the germline V gene are SGDLS and YYNGEE. This CDR3 contains 13 residues. Trimming removed 0 bases from V and 8 bases from J, with 12 bases in between. In DNA, the CDR3 is TGTGCCAGCAGCGTAGGGACAGCTGGCAAGCAGTACTTC. Protein: CASSVGTAGKQYF.

Only a few counts were recorded for this clone. The chain links TRBV2 to TRBJ2-7, with D possibly TRBD1 on 6 matching bases. CDR3 size: 13 residues. In germline, CDR1 is SNHLY, CDR2 FYNNEI. Trimming removed 4 bases at V and 9 bases at J, with 16 bases between. Here the CDR3 DNA reads TGTGCCAGCAGTGTAAAACAGGGATATGGGCAGTACTTC. Amino acids: CASSVKQGYGQYF.

The rearrangement links TRBV18 to TRBJ1-3; possible D gene TRBD1, 5 bases. Trimming shortened V by 3 bases and J by 10 bases, and 10 bases separated the two germline ends. Germline V gene sequence: CDR1 KGHSH, CDR2 LQKENI. This CDR3 spans 12 amino acids. The CDR3 DNA is TGTGCCAGCTCACCTTCGGGGGGTACCATATATTTT. Protein sequence: CASSPSGGTIYF.